The 27 T cell receptor beta chains in this list originate from one sample, sequenced in a study of early T cells in non-severe SARS-CoV-2 infection. In TCRdb, the 5' RACE reads were re-called with MiXCR into one record per CDR3 protein. The sample lists some 35,000 distinct CDR3 sequences; around 4% were seen once. Sequencing was performed on whole blood. These receptors were collected from an adult who was a healthcare worker with PCR-confirmed SARS-CoV-2 infection or an uninfected control (not recorded which).

This clonotype came up many times. The CDR3 DNA reads TGCGCCAGCAGCTTAACAGGAGGTGCTAACTATGGCTACACCTTC. Encoded protein: CASSLTGGANYGYTF. V gene TRBV5-1 combines with J gene TRBJ1-2, with D tentatively TRBD1 (5 bases). The ends were cut back, 2 bases at V and 0 bases at J, with 11 bases in the middle. This CDR3 contains 15 residues. From germline, CDR1 is SGHRS and CDR2 YFSETQ.

J is TRBJ1-1 and V is TRBV13, with a possible D match to TRBD1 (5 bases). This CDR3 is 12 amino acids long. Trimming pared 2 bases from V and 5 bases from J, leaving 6 bases between. CDR1 is PRHDT and CDR2 is FYEKMQ in the germline V gene (reference sequence). The CDR3 region has the DNA TGTGCCAGCAGCTTACAGGGTACTGAAGCTTTCTTT. It is translated as CASSLQGTEAFF.

This clonotype was recorded at least ten times. V and J are TRBV20-1 and TRBJ1-5, with 7 positions matching TRBD1. The CDR3 is 15 residues long. CDR1 is DFQATT and CDR2 is SNEGSKA in the germline V gene (reference sequence). The J segment lost 2 bases and the V segment lost 4 bases, leaving 8 bases of the junction unmatched. CDR3 in amino acids: CSAIRGGLGNQPQHF. The CDR3 bases are TGCAGTGCTATCCGAGGGGGCTTGGGCAATCAGCCCCAGCATTTT.

This clonotype has more than one count but fewer than ten. J is TRBJ1-1 and V is TRBV12-3 or TRBV12-4; no definite D call. Trimming took 3 bases from V and 7 from J, leaving 9 bases between them. The CDR3 is made up of 12 amino acids. The CDR3 protein is CASSFNRGEAFF. The CDR3 nucleotides read TGTGCCAGCAGTTTTAACCGGGGTGAAGCTTTCTTT.

V usage is TRBV6-4 and J usage is TRBJ2-3, with a weak D call TRBD1 (6 bases). CDR3 length: 15 amino acids. Germline loops: CDR1 MRHNA, CDR2 SNTAGT. V was shortened by 0 bases and J by 3 bases, with 10 bases between the two germline ends. As DNA, the CDR3 is TGTGCCAGCAGTGACTCTAGGGGGAGTACAGATACGCAGTATTTT. Protein sequence: CASSDSRGSTDTQYF.

In this sample, this clonotype turned up many times. The genes are TRBV9 and TRBJ2-2, with unresolved D. From germline, CDR1 is SGDLS and CDR2 YYNGEE. The germline V and J ends were trimmed by 4 bases and 3 bases, with 4 bases remaining between them. The CDR3 loop spans 12 amino acids. CDR3 nucleotide sequence: TGTGCCAGCAGCACTCACACCGGGGAGCTGTTTTTT. It yields the protein CASSTHTGELFF. Drawing the rest from reference TRBV9 and TRBJ2-2, the complete variable domain is DSGVTQTPKHLITATGQRVTLRCSPRSGDLSVYWYQQSLDQGLQFLIQYYNGEERAKGNILERFSAQQFPDLHSELNLSSLELGDSALYFCASSTHTGELFFGEGSRLTVL.

This clonotype was picked up many times. V usage is TRBV5-5 and J usage is TRBJ2-1; D may be TRBD1 (6 bases). The CDR3 sequence is 12 residues long. Per the germline V gene, CDR1 is SGHKS and CDR2 is YYEKEE (reference sequence). Trimming stripped 5 bases from V and 6 bases from J, with 9 bases between. DNA of the CDR3: TGTGCCAGCAGTTACAGGGTCAATGAGCAGTTCTTC. This sequence encodes CASSYRVNEQFF.

This clonotype was seen a few times. The rearrangement joins TRBV19 to TRBJ2-3; 12 bases line up with TRBD2. CDR3 length: 17 residues. V trimming: 4 bases; J trimming: 2 bases; junction bases outside the gene matches: 7. The germline V gene encodes CDR1 LNHDA and CDR2 SQIVND (reference sequence). This chain's CDR3 is CASSTGLAGPLTDTQYF. CDR3 coding DNA: TGTGCCAGTAGTACCGGACTAGCGGGGCCCCTCACAGATACGCAGTATTTT.

This clonotype was recorded many times. This rearrangement joins TRBV2 to TRBJ1-2; 7 nucleotides agree with TRBD1. Per germline, CDR1 SNHLY and CDR2 FYNNEI. This CDR3 is built from 15 residues. The V gene end was trimmed by 3 bases and the J gene end by 2 bases; junction bases not matched to a gene: 6. CDR3 amino acids: CASSDTWDSNYGYTF. CDR3 nucleotides: TGTGCCAGCAGTGATACCTGGGACAGCAACTATGGCTACACCTTC. The entire variable domain, with the rest obtained from reference TRBV2 and TRBJ1-2, is as follows: EPEVTQTPSHQVTQMGQEVILRCVPISNHLYFYWYRQILGQKVEFLVSFYNNEISEKSEIFDDQFSVERPDGSNFTLKIRSTKLEDSAMYFCASSDTWDSNYGYTFGSGTRLTVV.

This clonotype was observed a handful of times. An end of the junction does not agree with germline; a read error may underlie this. The chain is built from TRBV7-7 and TRBJ2-5, with TRBD2 matching over 10 bases. The germline CDR1 and CDR2 sequences are SSHAT and FNYEAQ (reference sequence). The CDR3 contains 15 residues. CDR3 DNA: TGTGCTAGCAGCTCCGGGACTAGCGTTTCAGAGACCCAGTACTTC. It translates to CASSSGTSVSETQYF.

This clonotype was counted many times. V gene TRBV10-1 combines with J gene TRBJ2-1, with 12 bases that match TRBD2. The CDR3 loop spans 14 amino acids. Per germline, CDR1 WNHNN and CDR2 SYGVQD (reference sequence). V shed 8 bases, J shed 8 bases, and the junction held 7 bases outside the gene matches. Written as DNA, the CDR3 is TGCGCCAGCGAGCCTAGCGGGAGGGTAGATGAGCAGTTCTTC. Residues: CASEPSGRVDEQFF.

This clonotype was seen ten or more times. The chain employs TRBV4-1 and TRBJ2-2, with D maybe TRBD2 (6 bases). Looked up from germline, CDR1 is MGHRA and CDR2 is YSYEKL. V was trimmed by 1 base and J by 6 bases, leaving 12 bases between them. The CDR3 contains 15 residues. CDR3 amino acids: CASSQVEGRPGELFF. In nucleotides, the CDR3 is TGCGCCAGCAGCCAAGTAGAAGGGAGGCCCGGGGAGCTGTTTTTT.

The table lists this clonotype with many counts. The chain is built from TRBV11-2 and TRBJ1-1; TRBD1 might be the D (5 bases). The germline V gene encodes CDR1 SGHAT and CDR2 FQNNGV. The CDR3 loop spans 15 amino acids. Trimming left V 0 bases short and J 1 base short, with 9 bases between. DNA of the CDR3: TGTGCCAGCAGCTTAGAGGCAGGGTGGAACACTGAAGCTTTCTTT. This codes for CASSLEAGWNTEAFF.

The gene calls are TRBV7-6 and TRBJ2-3; D is possibly TRBD2 (6 bases). V lost 3 bases, J lost 11 bases, and 15 bases lay in between. The CDR3 consists of 13 residues. Per germline, CDR1 SGHVS and CDR2 FNYEAQ. In nucleotides, the CDR3 is TGTGCCAGCAGCTTGGACCCGGGACTGAAGCAGTATTTT. This encodes CASSLDPGLKQYF.

This clonotype was counted at least ten times. The chain uses TRBV7-9 and TRBJ1-2, with no clear D. The CDR3 is made up of 14 amino acids. Trimming shortened V by 2 bases and J by 1 base, and 8 bases separated the two germline ends. The germline gives CDR1 SEHNR, CDR2 FQNEAQ (reference sequence). The CDR3 reads CASSLTQDNYGYTF. CDR3 bases: TGTGCCAGCAGCTTAACCCAGGATAACTATGGCTACACCTTC.

At least ten counts were recorded for this clonotype. This chain links TRBV27 with TRBJ2-7, with D perhaps TRBD1 (5 bases). Trimming stripped 3 bases from V and 3 bases from J, with 12 bases between. CDR1 is MNHEY and CDR2 is SMNVEV in the germline V gene (reference sequence). This CDR3 contains 14 residues. The DNA for the CDR3 is TGTGCCAGCAGTTTTCTAGGGGAACGCTACGAGCAGTACTTC. Translated, it gives CASSFLGERYEQYF.

This clonotype was observed many times. The chain employs TRBV7-2 and TRBJ2-7; weak D call: TRBD2 (6 bases). V gave up 3 bases and J gave up 0 bases, with 15 bases separating them. In germline, CDR1 is SGHTA, CDR2 FQGNSA. This CDR3 region has 16 residues. CDR3 sequence (DNA): TGTGCCAGCAGCTTCCTGGGTAGCGGTAACTCCTACGAGCAGTACTTC. Amino acids: CASSFLGSGNSYEQYF.

This clonotype was found many times. The chain carries TRBV3-1 and TRBJ2-7; D ambiguous. Germline-derived CDR1 and CDR2 are LGHDT and YNNKEL (reference sequence). Trimming shortened V by 3 bases and J by 1 base, and 10 bases separated the two germline ends. The CDR3 extends over 14 amino acids. The CDR3 is CASSHLRMSYEQYF. The CDR3 coding sequence is TGTGCCAGCAGCCATCTGAGAATGTCCTACGAGCAGTACTTC.

This clonotype has ten or more counts. This chain connects TRBV12-3 or TRBV12-4 to TRBJ2-1, with 8 bases fitting TRBD2. The length of the CDR3 is 17 residues. V lost 7 bases and J lost 0; bases outside the gene matches: 11. The DNA for the CDR3 is TGTGCCAGCATGGTGAGTGCGGGAGGCCGCTCCTACAATGAGCAGTTCTTC. This sequence encodes CASMVSAGGRSYNEQFF.

The table lists this clonotype with a few counts. The chain couples TRBV14 to TRBJ2-1; 14 bases fit TRBD2. The CDR3 is 19 amino acids. CDR1 and CDR2 (germline): SGHDN, FVKESK. The V and J ends lost 0 bases and 4 bases, in that order; junction bases with no gene match: 8. CDR3 sequence reads: CASSQERGLAGGGYNEQFF. Written as DNA, the CDR3 is TGTGCCAGCAGCCAAGAAAGAGGACTAGCGGGAGGAGGATACAATGAGCAGTTCTTC.

This clonotype was observed many times. This chain links TRBV20-1 with TRBJ1-5, with TRBD1 as a possible D gene (6 bases). The CDR3 covers 14 residues. Trimming took off 1 base at V and 1 base at J, with 8 bases between the two ends. Germline V gives CDR1 DFQATT, CDR2 SNEGSKA (reference sequence). The CDR3 nucleotides are TGCAGTGCTAGAGGGACAGACAGCAATCAGCCCCAGCATTTT. Translated: CSARGTDSNQPQHF.

This clonotype appeared many times. The J gene is TRBJ2-1, the V gene TRBV10-3; 11 bases match TRBD2. The ends lost 6 bases at V and 1 base at J; junction bases unmatched: 8. The CDR3 is made up of 17 amino acids. Germline V lookup: CDR1 ENHRY, CDR2 SYGVKD. CDR3 in amino acids: CAISGTSGSASYNEQFF. CDR3 sequence (DNA): TGTGCCATCAGCGGTACTAGCGGGAGTGCGTCCTACAATGAGCAGTTCTTC.

V usage is TRBV14 and J usage is TRBJ2-1; TRBD1 or TRBD2 may be the D gene (5 bases each). From germline, CDR1 is SGHDN and CDR2 FVKESK. V was clipped by 8 bases and J by 1 base, with 18 bases between them. This CDR3 comprises 16 residues. CDR3 residues: CASRRGGGPSYNEQFF. In DNA form, the CDR3 reads TGTGCCAGCCGAAGGGGCGGCGGGCCATCCTACAATGAGCAGTTCTTC.

This clonotype was observed many times. CDR3 protein: CASGSSFLYYGYTF. As DNA, the CDR3 is TGTGCTAGTGGCAGCTCCTTTCTATACTATGGCTACACCTTC. The chain couples TRBV12-5 to TRBJ1-2; D not resolved. This CDR3 comprises 14 residues. Trimming stripped 6 bases from V and 3 bases from J, with 14 bases between. Germline V gene sequence: CDR1 LGHNT, CDR2 FRNRAP. The full variable domain, rest sourced from reference TRBV12-5 and TRBJ1-2, is DARVTQTPRHKVTEMGQEVTMRCQPILGHNTVFWYRQTMMQGLELLAYFRNRAPLDDSGMPKDRFSAEMPDATLATLKIQPSEPRDSAVYFCASGSSFLYYGYTFGSGTRLTVV.

This clonotype was observed many times. The chain uses TRBV2 and TRBJ2-1; D remains unclear. Trimming pared 5 bases from V and 3 bases from J, leaving 8 bases between. The CDR3 length is 13 residues. Germline V gene lookup returns CDR1 SNHLY and CDR2 FYNNEI. CDR3 sequence: CASSLGFYNEQFF. The CDR3 bases are TGTGCCAGCAGTTTGGGTTTCTACAATGAGCAGTTCTTC.

In this sample, this clonotype turned up a few times. This chain links TRBV3-2 with TRBJ2-1. TRBV3-2 is classified as a pseudogene. This CDR3 has 12 amino acids. For the CDR3, the DNA is TGTGCCAGCAGCGAAAAATACAATGAGCAGTTCTTC. It is translated as CASSEKYNEQFF.

This clonotype was counted at least ten times. The chain links TRBV7-9 to TRBJ2-1; D tentatively fits TRBD1 or TRBD2 (5 bases each). With 5 bases removed from V and 4 bases from J, the gap between germline ends came to 15 bases. CDR1 and CDR2 from the germline V gene are SEHNR and FQNEAQ (reference sequence). The CDR3 consists of 15 residues. This CDR3 is CASSPGAEQYNEQFF. The DNA of the CDR3 is TGTGCCAGCAGCCCCGGGGCGGAGCAGTACAATGAGCAGTTCTTC.